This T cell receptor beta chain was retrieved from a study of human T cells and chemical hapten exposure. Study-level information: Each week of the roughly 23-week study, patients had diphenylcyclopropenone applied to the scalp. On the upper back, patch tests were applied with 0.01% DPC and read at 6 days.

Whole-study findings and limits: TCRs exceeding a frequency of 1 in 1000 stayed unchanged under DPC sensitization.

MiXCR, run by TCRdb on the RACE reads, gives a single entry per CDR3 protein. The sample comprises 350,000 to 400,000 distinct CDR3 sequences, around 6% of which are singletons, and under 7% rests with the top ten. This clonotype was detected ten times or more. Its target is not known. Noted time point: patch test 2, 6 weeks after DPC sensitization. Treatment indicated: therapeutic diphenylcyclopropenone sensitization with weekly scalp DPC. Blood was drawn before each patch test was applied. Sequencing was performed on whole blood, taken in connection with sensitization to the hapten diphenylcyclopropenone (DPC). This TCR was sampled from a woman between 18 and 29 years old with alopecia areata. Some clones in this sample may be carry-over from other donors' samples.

This chain's CDR3 is CASSPRLDAEAFF. The CDR3 DNA reads as TGTGCCAGCAGCCCACGACTTGACGCTGAAGCTTTCTTT. The J gene is TRBJ1-1, the V gene TRBV7-6; D uncertain. In germline, CDR1 is SGHVS, CDR2 FNYEAQ. The CDR3 runs 13 residues. The V end lost 5 bases, the J end lost 6 bases, and 13 bases lay between the germline ends.